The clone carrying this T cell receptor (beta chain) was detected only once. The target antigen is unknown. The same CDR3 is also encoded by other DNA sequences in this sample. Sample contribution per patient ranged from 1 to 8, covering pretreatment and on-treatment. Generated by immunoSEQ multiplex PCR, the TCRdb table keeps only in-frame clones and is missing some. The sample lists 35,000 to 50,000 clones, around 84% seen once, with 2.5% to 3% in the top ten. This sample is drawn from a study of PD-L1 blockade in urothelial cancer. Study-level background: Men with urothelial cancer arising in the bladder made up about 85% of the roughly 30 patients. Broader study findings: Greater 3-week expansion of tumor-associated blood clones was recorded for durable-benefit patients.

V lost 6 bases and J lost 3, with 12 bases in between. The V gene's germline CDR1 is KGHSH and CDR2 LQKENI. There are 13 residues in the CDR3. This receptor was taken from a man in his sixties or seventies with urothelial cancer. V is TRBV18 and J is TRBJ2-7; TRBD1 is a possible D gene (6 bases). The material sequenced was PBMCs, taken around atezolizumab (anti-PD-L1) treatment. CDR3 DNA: TGTGCCAGCTCCCCCGGACAGAACTACGAGCAGTACTTC. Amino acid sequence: CASSPGQNYEQYF.